The entry that follows covers one T cell receptor (beta chain) sequence. This receptor's antigen is unknown. Per-base quality was not reported, and no clone a single base away is much larger than it. This sample was included in a study of OX40 agonist ivuxolimab in advanced cancers. Some background on the complete study: Ivuxolimab was a fully human IgG2 agonistic monoclonal antibody targeting the costimulatory receptor OX40 (CD134). Intravenous ivuxolimab was administered to patients every 2 weeks at six dose levels: 0.01, 0.1, 0.3, 1.5, 3 and 10 mg/kg. The paper describes the monotherapy dose-escalation part (N ≈ 50 patients) of the phase I trial of ivuxolimab. The purpose of peripheral TCRbeta sequencing was to test whether ivuxolimab changed TCR sequence diversity and led to clonal T-cell expansion. Among the roughly 50 dose-escalation patients, about 20 had hepatocellular carcinoma, roughly 15 melanoma, 9 renal cell carcinoma and 9 head and neck cancer. In the dose-escalation cohort, roughly four fifths of patients were male, and the mean age was approximately 60 years, with a range of about 20 to 90. Patients were allowed to have had prior anti-PD-1, anti-PD-L1 or anti-CTLA-4 therapy, and around two fifths of the dose-escalation patients had been treated with checkpoint inhibitors. Partial responses occurred in three dose-escalation patients: two with cutaneous melanoma and one with hepatocellular carcinoma. Study-level results and caveats: On average, CD8+ T cells showed more expanded clones than CD4+ T cells after ivuxolimab. Antigen specificity was not determined for the clonally expanded peripheral T cells. In partial responders in the 0.1-3.0 mg/kg groups, normalized peripheral clonal expansion was found to be among the lowest, especially among CD8+ T cells. At doses from 0.1 to 3.0 mg/kg, clonal expansion was seen in both CD4+ and CD8+ blood T cells between baseline and week 6. Low levels of normalized T-cell clonal expansion were also seen in some nonresponding patients.

CDR1 and CDR2 are read off the germline V gene as SGHRS and YFSETQ. Inclusive of the bounding cysteine and phenylalanine, the CDR3 is 16 residues long. Only the CDR3 portion is preserved as DNA: 48 bases, with reading frame beginning at the first base. Deletion took 5 bases off V and 0 bases off J, with a span of 15 bases between the germline ends. For sequencing of the TCRbeta CDR3 region, genomic DNA was extracted from the sorted cells. TCRbeta CDR3 regions were sequenced using the immunoSEQ Assay. TCRdb took this table from immuneACCESS and kept in-frame rearrangements with V and J called. Such tables lack part of the clones; where checked against another copy, unresolved V genes explain under half of the gap, and the rest is unexplained. Across this sample there are under 65,000 clones, with about 91% seen only once. The ten largest clones add up to almost 0.45% of the sample. Patients with autoimmune disease history or receiving systemic immunosuppression were excluded from the trial. Peripheral blood for TCR sequencing was collected from all dose cohorts at baseline, on cycle 4 day 1, and on cycle 7 day 1. The samples were drawn from a first-in-human, open-label, multicenter phase I dose-escalation trial of ivuxolimab. Adults with locally advanced or metastatic melanoma, renal cell carcinoma, hepatocellular carcinoma or head and neck squamous cell carcinoma were enrolled in the trial. Before TCR sequencing, CD4+ and CD8+ T cells were separately sorted from peripheral blood.

The sequence was collected from an adult with an advanced solid tumor such as melanoma, head and neck, liver or kidney cancer. The sample consisted of CD4+ or CD8+ T cells sorted from blood, taken in a trial of the OX40 agonist ivuxolimab. The chain couples TRBV5-1 to TRBJ2-1; matching of 5 bases hints at TRBD1 as the D gene. The CDR3 loop reads CASSLPGSTSYNEQFF. The nucleotide sequence is TGCGCCAGCAGTCTACCAGGGTCGACCTCCTACAATGAGCAGTTCTTC.